This entry lists 28 T cell receptor beta chains sequenced from one sample in a study of T-cell memory formation after mild COVID-19. TCRdb reprocessed the 5' RACE reads with MiXCR, giving one entry per CDR3 protein. The data show approximately 450,000 distinct CDR3 sequences, with roughly 18% seen just once and approximately 13% held by the top ten. Sequenced input: PBMCs or a T cell subset sorted from them (not recorded which). The origin of the receptors is an adult woman who had mild COVID-19 (a few samples of this study predate the infection). Cell type and time point are not known.

This clonotype was detected only a few times. The rearrangement uses TRBV27 and TRBJ1-3; D may be TRBD1 (5 bases). The V gene lost 5 bases and the J gene lost 2 bases, with 13 bases spanning the gap. In germline, CDR1 is MNHEY, CDR2 SMNVEV (reference sequence). The CDR3 has 15 amino acids. The CDR3, as DNA: TGTGCCAGCAGTCCCGGGACGGGCCCTGGAAACACCATATATTTT. Its translation is CASSPGTGPGNTIYF.

In this sample, this clonotype turned up a few times. J is TRBJ2-7 and V is TRBV27; a weak D match, TRBD1 (6 bases). This CDR3 has 15 residues. Between the trimmed V and J ends, which lost 0 bases and 2 bases, there was a span of 11 bases. Germline CDR1 is MNHEY and CDR2 is SMNVEV (reference sequence). CDR3 DNA: TGTGCCAGCAGTTTATCCCCCGGACAGCCCTACGAGCAGTACTTC. Its protein product is CASSLSPGQPYEQYF.

This clonotype was counted at least ten times. This sequence joins TRBV20-1 and TRBJ1-1; 7 nucleotides agree with TRBD1. Trimming took 0 bases from V and 1 from J; bases not matched to a gene: 5. CDR1 and CDR2 from the germline V gene are DFQATT and SNEGSKA (reference sequence). There are 15 residues in the CDR3. For the CDR3, the DNA is TGCAGTGCTAGAGAGCCGGGACAGAAGAACACTGAAGCTTTCTTT. This encodes CSAREPGQKNTEAFF.

This clonotype was counted only a few times. The genes are TRBV27 and TRBJ1-1, with D uncertain. The germline gives CDR1 MNHEY, CDR2 SMNVEV (reference sequence). This CDR3 comprises 13 residues. The V end was cut by 5 bases, the J end by 1 base, with 8 bases between. The CDR3 bases are TGTGCCAGCAGTCCGCGACAGAACACTGAAGCTTTCTTT. It specifies CASSPRQNTEAFF.

This clonotype was detected only once. V usage is TRBV12-3 or TRBV12-4 and J usage is TRBJ1-1; 10 bases fit TRBD1. The length of the CDR3 is 13 residues. Trimming cost V 6 bases and J 6 bases; bases outside gene matches: 4. CDR3: CASRPGQGAEAFF. In DNA form, the CDR3 reads TGTGCCAGCAGACCTGGACAGGGGGCTGAAGCTTTCTTT.

This clonotype was detected only a few times. The chain is built from TRBV5-1 and TRBJ2-7; no firm D call. Germline values: CDR1 SGHRS, CDR2 YFSETQ. This CDR3 contains 14 residues. V lost 2 bases and J 0 bases, leaving 9 bases between the germline ends. The CDR3 DNA is TGCGCCAGCAGCTTCGTGGGCGCCTCCTACGAGCAGTACTTC. Translated, it gives CASSFVGASYEQYF. Together with reference TRBV5-1 and TRBJ2-7, the CDR3 gives the full variable domain: KAGVTQTPRYLIKTRGQQVTLSCSPISGHRSVSWYQQTPGQGLQFLFEYFSETQRNKGNFPGRFSGRQFSNSRSEMNVSTLELGDSALYLCASSFVGASYEQYFGPGTRLTVT.

The chain uses TRBV2 and TRBJ2-7, with D maybe TRBD2 (5 bases). Germline loops: CDR1 SNHLY, CDR2 FYNNEI. V lost 3 bases and J 4 bases, leaving 10 bases between the germline ends. CDR3 length equals 13 residues. As DNA, the CDR3 is TGTGCCAGCAGTGATCCGGGGTGGTACGAGCAGTACTTC. Translated: CASSDPGWYEQYF.

The genes are TRBV9 and TRBJ2-7; D is ambiguous. The V end lost 0 bases, the J end lost 4 bases, and 5 bases lay between the germline ends. Germline values: CDR1 SGDLS, CDR2 YYNGEE. The CDR3 runs to 12 residues. The CDR3, as DNA: TGTGCCAGCAGCGTAGATGGGTACGAGCAGTACTTC. It specifies CASSVDGYEQYF. Based on the CDR3 plus reference TRBV9 and TRBJ2-7, the full variable domain is DSGVTQTPKHLITATGQRVTLRCSPRSGDLSVYWYQQSLDQGLQFLIQYYNGEERAKGNILERFSAQQFPDLHSELNLSSLELGDSALYFCASSVDGYEQYFGPGTRLTVT.

The sample holds one count of this clonotype. The chain is built from TRBV24-1 and TRBJ2-2, with 9 bases identical to TRBD1. Germline CDR1 is KGHDR and CDR2 is SFDVKD. The CDR3 length is 16 residues. V was pared by 9 bases and J by 4 bases, with 11 bases of the junction left unmatched. CDR3 sequence: CATGVRTGVATGELFF. Written as DNA, the CDR3 is TGTGCCACCGGGGTAAGGACAGGGGTTGCCACCGGGGAGCTGTTTTTT.

This chain's CDR3 is CASSPPSRGSYEQYF. In DNA, the CDR3 is TGTGCCAGCTCACCACCGAGCCGGGGCTCCTACGAGCAGTACTTC. The chain joins TRBV18 to TRBJ2-7; D may be TRBD2 (5 bases). This CDR3 is built from 15 residues. V lost 0 bases, J lost 0 bases, and 9 bases lay in between. Germline CDR1 is KGHSH and CDR2 is LQKENI.

The chain links TRBV29-1 to TRBJ1-1, with 9 bases fitting TRBD1. Germline V gene lookup returns CDR1 SQVTM and CDR2 ANQGSEA. Trimming removed 5 bases from V and 1 base from J; junction bases left unmatched: 8. This CDR3 spans 15 amino acids. CDR3 nucleotides: TGCAGCGTTCCAACCGGGACAGGGTCGAACACTGAAGCTTTCTTT. Translating it yields CSVPTGTGSNTEAFF.

V and J are TRBV5-1 and TRBJ1-1, with D possibly TRBD1 on 6 matching bases. The CDR3 runs 14 residues. The germline V gene has CDR1 SGHRS and CDR2 YFSETQ. Between the trimmed V and J ends, which lost 4 bases and 5 bases, there was a span of 15 bases. CDR3 loop: CASSPGGGLTEAFF. CDR3 DNA sequence: TGCGCCAGCAGCCCTGGAGGGGGGCTTACTGAAGCTTTCTTT.

This clonotype was recorded a few times. The chain uses TRBV6-5 and TRBJ1-2, with D perhaps TRBD1 (5 bases). Germline CDR1 MNHEY, CDR2 SVGAGI. V was pared by 2 bases and J by 0 bases, with 7 bases between. This CDR3 comprises 14 residues. CDR3 coding DNA: TGTGCCAGCAGTTACGGCAGGGCTAACTATGGCTACACCTTC. It yields the protein CASSYGRANYGYTF.

The V call is TRBV7-2, the J call TRBJ2-3; 7 nucleotides agree with TRBD2. The J segment lost 1 base and the V segment lost 4 bases, leaving 5 bases of the junction unmatched. Germline V gives CDR1 SGHTA, CDR2 FQGNSA. The CDR3 length is 15 residues. CDR3 nucleotide sequence: TGTGCCAGCAGCTCCCTAGCGGAGCGCACAGATACGCAGTATTTT. Protein sequence: CASSSLAERTDTQYF.

J is TRBJ2-7 and V is TRBV10-3; D uncertain. The length of the CDR3 is 15 residues. Per germline, CDR1 ENHRY and CDR2 SYGVKD. Deletions cut 0 bases from V and 4 bases from J, with 13 bases between. The CDR3 sequence is CAISESSDSLYEQYF. CDR3 bases: TGTGCCATCAGTGAGTCATCCGATAGCCTTTACGAGCAGTACTTC.

This clonotype was counted between two and nine times. The gene calls are TRBV6-2 or TRBV6-3 and TRBJ2-7; 7 nucleotides line up with TRBD2. This CDR3 is built from 19 residues. The germline gives CDR1 MNHEY, CDR2 SVGEGT. V was clipped by 2 bases and J by 0 bases; unmatched bases: 16. CDR3 protein: CASSYVAGEPEYRSYEQYF. The CDR3 nucleotides are TGTGCCAGCAGTTACGTGGCGGGAGAGCCCGAATACCGCTCCTACGAGCAGTACTTC.

J is TRBJ1-1 and V is TRBV19, with D possibly being TRBD1 (5 bases). Per germline, CDR1 LNHDA and CDR2 SQIVND (reference sequence). Trimming shortened V by 5 bases and J by 10 bases, and 14 bases separated the two germline ends. CDR3 length: 12 residues. The CDR3 loop reads CASSPREGTAFF. In nucleotides, the CDR3 is TGTGCCAGTAGTCCTCGGGAGGGGACAGCTTTCTTT.

The rearrangement uses TRBV20-1 and TRBJ2-3, with 10 bases identical to TRBD2. The trim removed 4 bases at V and 2 bases at J, leaving 6 bases unmatched. The CDR3 totals 15 residues. Germline-derived CDR1 and CDR2 are DFQATT and SNEGSKA (reference sequence). The CDR3 reads CSATSGGYDTDTQYF. Written as DNA, the CDR3 is TGCAGTGCTACTAGCGGGGGATATGACACAGATACGCAGTATTTT.

This clonotype was counted between two and nine times. The chain combines TRBV6-5 with TRBJ1-2; tentatively, D is TRBD1 (6 bases). V lost 2 bases, J lost 2 bases, and 12 bases lay in between. The CDR3 loop spans 15 amino acids. CDR1 and CDR2 from the germline V gene are MNHEY and SVGAGI. The CDR3 loop reads CASSYASDRNYGYTF. CDR3 coding DNA: TGTGCCAGCAGTTACGCCTCGGACAGAAACTATGGCTACACCTTC.

This clonotype was found a few times. V and J are TRBV29-1 and TRBJ2-6; 8 positions match TRBD2. The CDR3 sequence is 19 residues long. From germline, CDR1 is SQVTM and CDR2 ANQGSEA. Trimming cost V 8 bases and J 0 bases; bases outside gene matches: 18. CDR3 residues: CSLLCPSGRGDSGANVLTF. For the CDR3, the DNA is TGCAGCTTGTTGTGCCCTTCCGGGAGGGGGGACTCTGGGGCCAACGTCCTGACTTTC.

This clonotype was picked up many times. The J gene is TRBJ2-5, the V gene TRBV5-1, with TRBD2 identical over 9 bases. CDR1 and CDR2 (germline): SGHRS, YFSETQ. V lost 4 bases to trimming and J lost 2 bases; unmatched junction nucleotides: 6. The CDR3 contains 15 residues. The DNA of the CDR3 is TGCGCCAGCAGCCCACGCCTAGCGGGGCAAGAGACCCAGTACTTC. Its protein is CASSPRLAGQETQYF.

The CDR3 sequence: CSARGGRQLNTGAFF. The CDR3 bases are TGCAGTGCTAGAGGAGGAAGGCAGTTGAACACTGGGGCTTTCTTT. The chain has TRBV20-1 and TRBJ1-1; D not certain. CDR1 is DFQATT, CDR2 SNEGSKA, per germline (reference sequence). V lost 1 base and J lost 11, with 23 bases in between. The CDR3 has 15 amino acids.

The genes are TRBV4-3 and TRBJ2-3; D is possibly TRBD2 (6 bases). The germline V gene has CDR1 LGHNA and CDR2 YSLEER. The length of the CDR3 is 18 residues. The V end was cut by 5 bases, the J end by 4 bases, with 25 bases between. CDR3: CASSYPVWWRDRPDTQYF. CDR3 sequence (DNA): TGCGCCAGCAGCTATCCCGTGTGGTGGCGGGATAGGCCAGATACGCAGTATTTT.

V and J are TRBV14 and TRBJ1-1; D not certain. Germline CDR1 and CDR2: SGHDN and FVKESK. The CDR3 spans 14 residues. V was shortened by 0 bases and J by 4 bases, with 9 bases between the two germline ends. The CDR3 DNA is TGTGCCAGCAGCCAAGAGGAGGGATTCACTGAAGCTTTCTTT. Protein product: CASSQEEGFTEAFF.

This clonotype was recorded at least ten times. The genes are TRBV7-8 and TRBJ2-1; 11 nucleotides match TRBD2. The trim removed 5 bases at V and 8 bases at J, leaving 8 bases unmatched. CDR1 SGHVS and CDR2 FQNEAQ come from the germline V gene. CDR3 length equals 15 residues. CDR3 sequence (DNA): TGTGCCAGCAGCCACAGACTAGCGGGGTACGATGAGCAGTTCTTC. Its translation: CASSHRLAGYDEQFF.

The chain couples TRBV24-1 to TRBJ2-3; D remains ambiguous. V was pared by 5 bases and J by 2 bases, with 10 bases between. CDR1 is KGHDR and CDR2 is SFDVKD in the germline V gene. The CDR3 covers 14 residues. The CDR3 DNA sequence: TGTGCCACCAGTGTCGGCGGAAACACAGATACGCAGTATTTT. As protein: CATSVGGNTDTQYF.

This clonotype was seen a handful of times. The chain employs TRBV7-9 and TRBJ1-1; D may be TRBD1 (6 bases). CDR1 is SEHNR and CDR2 is FQNEAQ in the germline V gene (reference sequence). Trimming took off 7 bases at V and 1 base at J, with 16 bases between the two ends. The CDR3 is made up of 15 amino acids. The CDR3 region is CASILGQTPNTEAFF. The CDR3 coding sequence is TGTGCCAGCATCCTGGGACAAACCCCGAACACTGAAGCTTTCTTT.

The V and J genes are TRBV20-1 and TRBJ1-5; 8 bases are a match to TRBD1. CDR3 length: 16 residues. V shed 5 bases and J 0 bases; nucleotides not matched to a gene: 9. In germline, CDR1 is DFQATT, CDR2 SNEGSKA (reference sequence). The CDR3 protein is CSAVTGGVYSNQPQHF. The CDR3 DNA sequence: TGCAGTGCTGTAACAGGGGGGGTTTATAGCAATCAGCCCCAGCATTTT.